The 3 T cell receptor beta chains listed next were all sequenced from one sample in a study of neurological immune-mediated disorders. TCRdb processed the 5' RACE reads anew with MiXCR; each CDR3 protein has one entry. The sample lists some 53,000 distinct CDR3 sequences, around 17% occurring once. The sequenced sample consisted of PBMCs. The receptor source for this set is a man aged 55-75 years in good health.

This clonotype was observed at least ten times. The chain couples TRBV20-1 to TRBJ1-1; D might be TRBD1 (6 bases). The CDR3 loop spans 14 amino acids. Trimming removed 3 bases at V and 1 base at J, with 12 bases between. Germline CDR1 is DFQATT and CDR2 is SNEGSKA (reference sequence). The CDR3 region has the DNA TGCAGTGCTAGCTGGGGGGCGAGGAACACTGAAGCTTTCTTT. Encoded protein: CSASWGARNTEAFF.

At least ten counts were recorded for this clonotype. This chain uses TRBV20-1 with TRBJ1-1, with D possibly TRBD1 on 5 matching bases. Per germline, CDR1 DFQATT and CDR2 SNEGSKA (reference sequence). The CDR3 contains 14 residues. The CDR3, as DNA: TGCAGGGGAGGGACGGGACCTCAGAACACTGAAGCTTTCTTT. It yields the protein CRGGTGPQNTEAFF.

V and J are TRBV19 and TRBJ2-7; D possibly matches TRBD1 or TRBD2 (5 bases each). Germline V gene lookup returns CDR1 LNHDA and CDR2 SQIVND (reference sequence). The CDR3 is 15 amino acids. Trimming left V 3 bases short and J 3 bases short, with 15 bases between. The CDR3, as DNA: TGTGCCAGTAGTATGGTCCAGGGACCACTCTACGAGCAGTACTTC. Translating it yields CASSMVQGPLYEQYF.